This is a list of T cell receptor beta chains from one sample in a study of patients and donors after allogeneic stem cell transplantation. TCRdb used MiXCR to reprocess the RT-PCR reads, holding one entry per CDR3 protein. Of roughly 940,000 distinct CDR3 sequences in the sample, more than 15% were seen once. The sample comprised blood, either unsorted or a sorted T cell fraction (not recorded which). These receptors all stem from a human donor who was either an allogeneic HSCT recipient or a stem cell or donor lymphocyte infusion donor (not recorded which). It is not recorded whose cells these are; they may come from a transplant donor. The conserved cysteine and the conserved F or W are not part of the CDR3 here.

TRBJ1-5	TRBV12-3/TRBV12-4	ASSLGPGQGAVNQPQH
TRBJ1-2	TRBV12-3/TRBV12-4	ASSLGQDRVHGYT
TRBJ2-1	TRBV12-3/TRBV12-4	ASSLTTQWRQF
TRBJ1-1	TRBV24-1	ATSDHRGTEAF
TRBJ2-5	TRBV24-1	ATSDSSPGGVETQY
TRBJ1-1	TRBV6-1	ASSAPTGGYNTEAF
TRBJ2-7	TRBV12-3/TRBV12-4	ASSRSLVEQY
TRBJ2-7	TRBV5-6	ASSLRGDPEQY
TRBJ1-1	TRBV5-1	ASSLTEIEAF
TRBJ1-2	TRBV7-8	ASSLATALQSYGYT
TRBJ2-7	TRBV13	ASSLGDYIYEQY
TRBJ2-5	TRBV7-9	ASSPGFQETQY
TRBJ2-7	TRBV5-1	ASSFGLAGGNSYEQY
TRBJ2-3	TRBV3-1	ASSRPGTYTDTQY
TRBJ2-4	TRBV4-1	ASSQGGSGRSIAKNIQY
TRBJ2-6	TRBV15	ATSIETSGANVLT
TRBJ2-1	TRBV7-2	ASSRLGTTYNEQF
TRBJ2-1	TRBV5-1	ASSFLGDNEQF
TRBJ1-1	TRBV20-1	SASTGVGTEAF
TRBJ1-6	TRBV5-1	ASSLGDIGSPLH
TRBJ1-5	TRBV9	ATLPPGQGLQPQH
TRBJ1-1	TRBV12-3/TRBV12-4	ASSFSQNTEAF
TRBJ2-7	TRBV30	AWSILGTGTYEQY
TRBJ2-7	TRBV5-1	ASSPSGYYEQY
TRBJ1-2	TRBV5-5	ASSYTGRETYGYT
TRBJ2-1	TRBV5-1	ASSLGLAGGGSYNEQF
TRBJ2-7	TRBV29-1	SCRMTGEQY
TRBJ2-1	TRBV10-3	AISELGTNRGEQF
TRBJ2-3	TRBV15	ATSSTPIDTQY
TRBJ2-1	TRBV12-3/TRBV12-4	ASSTYAEQF
TRBJ2-1	TRBV7-9	ASSSVLSLGNEQF
TRBJ2-5	TRBV4-1	ASSQDQYETQY
TRBJ2-4	TRBV20-1	SARGSGDIQY
TRBJ1-3	TRBV5-1	ASSPAGGSGNTIY
TRBJ2-3	TRBV7-2	ASSKRTGYEDTQY
TRBJ2-1	TRBV7-3	ASSRTGNTYNEQF
TRBJ1-6	TRBV12-3/TRBV12-4	ASSTRGGHPLH
TRBJ2-5	TRBV12-3/TRBV12-4	ASGLGNQETQY
TRBJ2-7	TRBV18	ASSTNRPTYEQY
TRBJ1-1	TRBV18	ASSPLTGVDGTEAF
TRBJ2-5	TRBV7-2	ASSRTGQGAGETQY
TRBJ2-2	TRBV2	ASSEEHQGTGELF
TRBJ2-3	TRBV11-2	ASSLGGLAGFWGTDTQY
TRBJ1-5	TRBV5-1	ASSRGEGSNQPQH
TRBJ1-1	TRBV12-3/TRBV12-4	ASSSGQGKAEAF
TRBJ1-2	TRBV12-3/TRBV12-4	ASILGGPRAYGYT
TRBJ1-3	TRBV20-1	SARTGTAGNTIY
TRBJ2-7	TRBV2	ASSMGTSGTYEQY
TRBJ2-5	TRBV5-1	ASSLTRQSQETQY